A single sample is the source of the 19 T cell receptor beta chains below, sequenced in a study of blood T cell repertoires in COVID-19. Generated by immunoSEQ multiplex PCR, the TCRdb table keeps only in-frame clones and is missing some. Of some 400,000 clones listed, around 87% were seen once; the top ten hold more than 9%. What was sequenced was peripheral blood. The receptors come from a woman aged 25 to 45 with COVID-19, enrolled during active disease.

The CDR3 is CSASSGTGIQETQYF. Written as DNA, the CDR3 is TGCAGTGCTAGTTCCGGGACAGGGATACAAGAGACCCAGTACTTC. This sequence joins TRBV20-1 and TRBJ2-5; TRBD1 matches 9 bases. CDR1 DFQATT and CDR2 SNEGSKA come from the germline V gene (reference sequence). With 3 bases clipped from V and 2 bases from J, the junction kept 7 bases outside the gene matches. This CDR3 comprises 15 residues.

The chain is built from TRBV11-3 and TRBJ2-3; TRBD2 is a possible D gene (6 bases). Trimming took 5 bases from V and 5 from J, leaving 14 bases between them. Germline loops: CDR1 SGHNT, CDR2 YENEEA. The CDR3 totals 14 residues. The CDR3 bases are TGTGCCAGCAGCGCCGGACTATCGGTAGATACGCAGTATTTT. It encodes CASSAGLSVDTQYF. Full variable domain (outside the CDR3, taken from reference TRBV11-3 and TRBJ2-3): EAGVVQSPRYKIIEKKQPVAFWCNPISGHNTLYWYLQNLGQGPELLIRYENEEAVDDSQLPKDRFSAERLKGVDSTLKIQPAELGDSAVYLCASSAGLSVDTQYFGPGTRLTVL.

This clone was picked up one time. The gene calls are TRBV15 and TRBJ1-4, with D unclear. The CDR3 is made up of 18 amino acids. Trimming cost V 3 bases and J 7 bases, with 24 bases left between them. Per the germline V gene, CDR1 is LNHNV and CDR2 is YYDKDF (reference sequence). DNA of the CDR3: TGTGCCACCAGCAGGGAGGACCTACCTCAACCAAGGGCTGAAAAACTGTTTTTT. It specifies CATSREDLPQPRAEKLFF. Filled out from reference TRBV15 and TRBJ1-4, the complete variable domain reads DAMVIQNPRYQVTQFGKPVTLSCSQTLNHNVMYWYQQKSSQAPKLLFHYYDKDFNNEADTPDNFQSRRPNTSFCFLDIRSPGLGDTAMYLCATSREDLPQPRAEKLFFGSGTQLSVL.

This chain connects TRBV28 to TRBJ2-7; TRBD1 is a possible D gene (6 bases). Germline loops: CDR1 MDHEN, CDR2 SYDVKM. The CDR3 is 15 residues long. Trimming removed 5 bases from V and 2 bases from J, with 16 bases in between. CDR3 coding DNA: TGTGCCAGCAGTGTCCCCAGGGGTGGGGCCTACGAGCAGTACTTC. This translates into CASSVPRGGAYEQYF.

This clone was seen more than once but under ten times. This rearrangement joins TRBV28 to TRBJ1-4; 7 nucleotides match TRBD1. Germline V gene sequence: CDR1 MDHEN, CDR2 SYDVKM. The ends lost 4 bases at V and 4 bases at J; junction bases unmatched: 3. This CDR3 is 14 amino acids long. The CDR3, as DNA: TGTGCCAGCAGTTGGGACAGCCTTAATGAAAAACTGTTTTTT. Protein product: CASSWDSLNEKLFF.

In regard to this clone: This specimen includes other DNA sequences encoding the same CDR3. The rearrangement joins TRBV19 to TRBJ2-5; 9 bases align to TRBD1. Per germline, CDR1 LNHDA and CDR2 SQIVND (reference sequence). V lost 4 bases to trimming and J lost 5 bases; unmatched junction nucleotides: 2. There are 13 residues in the CDR3. DNA for the CDR3: TGTGCCAGTAGTAGAGACAGGGGGGAGACCCAGTACTTC. This gives the protein CASSRDRGETQYF.

The chain uses TRBV3-1 (or the pseudogene TRBV3-2) and TRBJ2-5; D is unclear. Trimming removed 0 bases at V and 2 bases at J, with 13 bases between. This CDR3 region has 16 residues. Germline CDR1 LGHDT, CDR2 YNNKEL (reference sequence). CDR3: CASSQDPVTPQETQYF. CDR3 nucleotides: TGTGCCAGCAGCCAAGATCCCGTGACACCGCAAGAGACCCAGTACTTC.

The rearrangement links TRBV12-3 or TRBV12-4 to TRBJ2-1, with no clear D. This CDR3 is built from 10 residues. V shed 6 bases and J shed 12 bases, with 9 bases lying between them. The CDR3: CASRGQRQFF. As DNA, the CDR3 is TGTGCCAGCAGGGGCCAAAGGCAGTTCTTC.

The chain's CDR3 is CASSRLTSGSSYEQYF. The CDR3 nucleotides are TGTGCCAGCAGCCGCTTGACTAGCGGGAGCTCCTACGAGCAGTACTTC. This chain connects TRBV3-1 (or the pseudogene TRBV3-2) to TRBJ2-7; TRBD2 matches at 12 bases. After removal of 4 bases from V and 0 bases from J, the junction contained 4 bases not matched to a gene. Germline CDR1 reads LGHDT; CDR2 reads YNNKEL (reference sequence). This CDR3 spans 16 amino acids.

The sample holds one count of this clone. The CDR3 spells CASSLESSGPYEQYF. CDR3 sequence (DNA): TGTGCCAGCAGCTTAGAGTCTAGCGGGCCGTACGAGCAGTACTTC. This rearrangement joins TRBV7-8 to TRBJ2-7; 8 bases align to TRBD2. CDR1 SGHVS and CDR2 FQNEAQ come from the germline V gene. This CDR3 is 15 amino acids long. J lost 4 bases, V lost 1 base, and 6 bases had no gene match. Together with reference TRBV7-8 and TRBJ2-7, the CDR3 gives the full variable domain: GAGVSQSPRYKVAKRGQDVALRCDPISGHVSLFWYQQALGQGPEFLTYFQNEAQLDKSGLPSDRFFAERPEGSVSTLKIQRTQQEDSAVYLCASSLESSGPYEQYFGPGTRLTVT.

The J gene is TRBJ2-3, the V gene TRBV5-1; possibly TRBD1 for D (6 bases). This CDR3 has 12 residues. V was cut by 5 bases and J by 5 bases, with 9 bases left in between. Per germline, CDR1 SGHRS and CDR2 YFSETQ. The CDR3 region is CASRTGIDTQYF. The CDR3 nucleotides are TGCGCCAGCAGAACAGGGATAGATACGCAGTATTTT.

CDR3 sequence: CASSLFRLAEGGAETQYF. CDR3 DNA: TGTGCCAGCAGTTTATTTCGGCTAGCGGAAGGGGGGGCAGAGACCCAGTACTTC. This chain connects TRBV28 to TRBJ2-5, with TRBD2 as a possible D gene (7 bases). The CDR3 runs to 18 residues. The germline V and J ends were trimmed by 1 base and 4 bases, with 22 bases remaining between them. Germline values: CDR1 MDHEN, CDR2 SYDVKM.

This clone appeared once. V usage is TRBV3-1 (or the pseudogene TRBV3-2) and J usage is TRBJ2-1; 9 nucleotides line up with TRBD2. The length of the CDR3 is 15 residues. CDR1 is LGHDT and CDR2 is YNNKEL in the germline V gene (reference sequence). The trim removed 4 bases at V and 6 bases at J, leaving 7 bases unmatched. This CDR3 reads CASSLAGTSSNEQFF. As DNA, the CDR3 is TGTGCCAGCAGCCTCGCCGGGACTAGCAGCAATGAGCAGTTCTTC.

This clone was observed a single time. J is TRBJ2-1 and V is TRBV5-3, with D maybe TRBD1 (5 bases). TRBV5-3 is an open reading frame whose function is uncertain. V dropped 0 bases and J dropped 7 bases, with 17 bases sitting between them. This CDR3 has 16 residues. The CDR3 sequence is CARSLGGRAPGNEQFF. Here the CDR3 DNA reads TGTGCCAGAAGCTTGGGGGGCCGGGCTCCCGGGAATGAGCAGTTCTTC.

The J gene is TRBJ2-4, the V gene TRBV6-1; 14 bases match TRBD2. After removal of 4 bases from V and 0 bases from J, the junction contained 5 bases not matched to a gene. The germline gives CDR1 MNHNS, CDR2 SASEGT. The CDR3 covers 18 residues. The CDR3 DNA sequence: TGTGCCAGCAGTGGACTAGCGGGAGGGGGGGTAGCCAAAAACATTCAGTACTTC. It codes for CASSGLAGGGVAKNIQYF.

The V call is TRBV9, the J call TRBJ2-2; possible D gene TRBD2, 6 bases. This CDR3 comprises 15 residues. V was cut by 3 bases and J by 1 base, with 10 bases left in between. Germline CDR1 SGDLS, CDR2 YYNGEE. For the CDR3, the DNA is TGTGCCAGCAGCGGGGGACTTTGGAACACCGGGGAGCTGTTTTTT. It yields the protein CASSGGLWNTGELFF.

V and J are TRBV6-2 or TRBV6-3 and TRBJ1-1; D is undetermined. V was trimmed by 5 bases and J by 7 bases, leaving 11 bases between them. The CDR3 contains 12 residues. From germline, CDR1 is MNHEY and CDR2 SVGEGT. In nucleotides, the CDR3 is TGTGCCAGCAGTCACTTCCAGGTTGAAGCTTTCTTT. Its protein product is CASSHFQVEAFF.

V is TRBV7-9 and J is TRBJ2-2; D gene ambiguous. Trimming left V 7 bases short and J 1 base short, with 13 bases between. This CDR3 comprises 15 residues. Germline V gene lookup returns CDR1 SEHNR and CDR2 FQNEAQ (reference sequence). CDR3 in amino acids: CASIQDGRNTGELFF. DNA of the CDR3: TGTGCCAGCATCCAGGATGGCAGGAACACCGGGGAGCTGTTTTTT.

As for this clone: This same CDR3 is encoded by further DNA sequences in the sample. The rearrangement uses TRBV4-1 and TRBJ2-7, with D possibly TRBD1 on 5 matching bases. Trimming took off 1 base at V and 4 bases at J, with 8 bases between the two ends. The CDR3 runs to 13 residues. CDR1 is MGHRA, CDR2 YSYEKL, per germline. CDR3 loop: CASSQGQNYEQYF. CDR3 sequence (DNA): TGCGCCAGCAGCCAAGGACAGAATTACGAGCAGTACTTC.